This T cell receptor (beta chain) was retrieved from a study of STAT3 mutations in large granular lymphocyte leukemia (dated by TCRdb to the late 2010s). In terms of the full investigation: In roughly half of the longitudinally sequenced T-LGLL patients, canonical activating STAT3 mutations were detected. Over half of the T-LGLL patients were given one or more immunosuppressive therapy regimens, and over 30% of the treated patients had a hematologic response. To reconstruct clonal hierarchy and dynamics, serial deep sequencing of TCRbeta CDR3 and STAT3 was performed in patients with T-cell large granular lymphocyte leukemia. More than 15 representative T-LGLL cases were selected from an initial cohort of 207 LGL patients for longitudinal TCRbeta and STAT3 sequencing. A couple of patients with natural killer LGL leukemia were also sequenced longitudinally as controls within the study. On average, sequencing was done at more than 3.5 time points per patient, with the number of samplings ranging from 2 to 8.

To note about this clone: The antigen it binds to is not known. No base quality values were provided; no much bigger clone lies one nucleotide off.

Results the study describes overall, beyond this receptor: Because no samples were available when a clone first appeared, clonal expansion had to be inferred from samplings taken at other points. Since codominant clonotypes persisted in some patients, a small but highly pathogenic clone may have gone undetected. Several patients had a dominant TCR clone burden greater than the STAT3 mutant burden, which suggests that the STAT3 mutation arose secondarily within a clone that had already expanded. The linking of therapy response to changes in TCR clonal burden was complicated by variable intervals between samplings and differing treatment regimens. All T-LGLL patients had at least one immunodominant TCRbeta clonotype, and roughly half had multiple immunodominant subclonotypes. In about 35% of the 18 patients, TCR clonotype switching occurred after therapy, and every newly emerging clone was STAT3 wild type.

In the germline V gene, CDR1 corresponds to MNHNS and CDR2 to SASEGT. Including cysteine and phenylalanine, the CDR3 has 14 amino acids. Only the CDR3 DNA stays, 42 bases, in frame from base 1. For this chain, trimming is 2 bases at the V end and 4 bases at the J end, and the number of junction bases without a gene match is 2. DNA was extracted from blood mononuclear cells, and the same DNA was used for both TCR and STAT3 sequencing. An Illumina MiSeq was used to sequence the TCRbeta libraries, yielding an average of around 40,000 productive templates per sample. TCRbeta CDR3 libraries were generated with the immunoSEQ assay using multiplex PCR amplification. The authors processed their data as follows. Repertoire diversity was calculated as previously defined, and values close to 0 indicated extremely monoclonal samples. TCRdb took over this immuneACCESS table, retaining in-frame rearrangements with V and J assigned. Such tables are incomplete; in checked studies, under half of the missing clones stem from an unresolved V gene, and the remainder is unexplained. Clone size and V and J calls were adopted from that table, with D and trimming inferred from the DNA. The sample data list roughly 40,000 clones, and over 75% of these were observed just once. Of the sample, roughly 0.4% falls within the top ten clones.

The sequence is built from TRBV6-1 and TRBJ1-2, and 9 junctional nucleotides match TRBD1. The material sequenced was PBMCs. This TCR was sampled from a human donor with T large granular lymphocyte leukemia. Some clones in this sample may be carry-over from other donors' samples. The nucleotides are TGTGCCAGCAGTGAACCGGGACAGGGCTATGGCTACACCTTC. Protein translation: CASSEPGQGYGYTF.